A single sample gave rise to the 25 T cell receptor beta chains below, sequenced in a study of blood T cell repertoires in COVID-19. TCRdb's copy holds only in-frame clones and misses some; the assay was immunoSEQ multiplex PCR. The sample records about 270,000 clones, around nine tenths being singletons. Sequenced sample: peripheral blood. These receptor sequences come from a woman aged 70 to 79 with COVID-19, enrolled during active disease.

The chain has TRBV28 and TRBJ2-3; D is ambiguous. CDR3 length: 14 residues. V was clipped by 3 bases and J by 3 bases, with 10 bases between them. CDR1 and CDR2 from the germline V gene are MDHEN and SYDVKM. The CDR3 spells CASSFREMTDTQYF. The DNA for the CDR3 is TGTGCCAGCAGTTTTAGAGAGATGACAGATACGCAGTATTTT.

The chain has TRBV9 and TRBJ1-1, with 10 nucleotides matching TRBD1. V lost 3 bases to trimming and J lost 7 bases; unmatched junction nucleotides: 6. The CDR3 contains 14 residues. Per germline, CDR1 SGDLS and CDR2 YYNGEE. CDR3 nucleotide sequence: TGTGCCAGCAGCGCCTACGGGACAGGGGATGAAGCTTTCTTT. Translation gives CASSAYGTGDEAFF. The whole variable domain, remainder taken from reference TRBV9 and TRBJ1-1, is DSGVTQTPKHLITATGQRVTLRCSPRSGDLSVYWYQQSLDQGLQFLIQYYNGEERAKGNILERFSAQQFPDLHSELNLSSLELGDSALYFCASSAYGTGDEAFFGQGTRLTVV.

V is TRBV20-1 and J is TRBJ1-1; tentatively, D is TRBD1 (5 bases). Germline CDR1 reads DFQATT; CDR2 reads SNEGSKA (reference sequence). Deletions cut 6 bases from V and 6 bases from J, with 8 bases between. CDR3 size: 10 residues. CDR3 residues: CSAIQAEAFF. The CDR3 DNA sequence: TGCAGTGCCATACAGGCTGAAGCTTTCTTT.

The chain recombines TRBV10-3 with TRBJ1-5, with a weak D call TRBD1 (5 bases). The ends were cut back, 2 bases at V and 3 bases at J, with 14 bases in the middle. Germline values: CDR1 ENHRY, CDR2 SYGVKD. This CDR3 contains 16 residues. The chain's CDR3 is CAISETFDSYNQPQHF. The CDR3 region has the DNA TGTGCCATCAGTGAGACCTTCGACAGTTACAATCAGCCCCAGCATTTT.

This chain links TRBV6-5 with TRBJ1-4; tentatively, D is TRBD1 (5 bases). The CDR3 is 15 residues long. The germline V gene has CDR1 MNHEY and CDR2 SVGAGI. V was cut by 6 bases and J by 1 base, with 12 bases left in between. The CDR3 nucleotides read TGTGCCAGCAGATATACAGGAATAACTAATGAAAAACTGTTTTTT. It is translated as CASRYTGITNEKLFF.

The gene calls are TRBV7-9 and TRBJ1-2; tentatively, D is TRBD1 (6 bases). V shed 3 bases and J shed 3 bases, with 11 bases lying between them. Per germline, CDR1 SEHNR and CDR2 FQNEAQ (reference sequence). This CDR3 region has 14 residues. The CDR3 DNA reads as TGTGCCAGCAGCTTCTGGGGACAAGACTATGGCTACACCTTC. Its translation is CASSFWGQDYGYTF.

The gene calls are TRBV18 and TRBJ2-2, with D hard to call. Germline CDR1 KGHSH, CDR2 LQKENI. Trimming removed 3 bases at V and 0 bases at J, with 5 bases between. The CDR3 sequence is 14 residues long. CDR3 DNA sequence: TGTGCCAGCTCACCGCTAACGAACACCGGGGAGCTGTTTTTT. This gives the protein CASSPLTNTGELFF.

This chain uses TRBV19 with TRBJ1-1; 7 bases agree with TRBD1. V was clipped by 5 bases and J by 5 bases; unmatched bases: 8. The CDR3 consists of 14 residues. Germline CDR1 is LNHDA and CDR2 is SQIVND (reference sequence). The CDR3 nucleotides are TGTGCCAGTAGTGTGCAGGGGGGCGAGACTGAAGCTTTCTTT. This sequence encodes CASSVQGGETEAFF.

The chain employs TRBV27 and TRBJ2-2; 10 bases align to TRBD1. The CDR3 is 16 amino acids. V shed 5 bases and J 6 bases; nucleotides not matched to a gene: 9. Germline-derived CDR1 and CDR2 are MNHEY and SMNVEV (reference sequence). The CDR3 sequence: CASSTPRTGGAGELFF. CDR3 in DNA: TGTGCCAGCAGTACCCCCCGGACAGGGGGGGCCGGGGAGCTGTTTTTT.

This rearrangement joins TRBV30 to TRBJ1-1; no firm D call. Germline values: CDR1 GTSNPN, CDR2 SVGIG (reference sequence). The length of the CDR3 is 14 residues. The V and J ends lost 3 bases and 7 bases respectively, with 18 bases between them. The CDR3 DNA reads TGTGCCTGGAGGGTTATACAGAGAATTAGTGAAGCTTTCTTT. This codes for CAWRVIQRISEAFF. The full variable domain, with the rest looked up from reference TRBV30 and TRBJ1-1, is SQTIHQWPATLVQPVGSPLSLECTVEGTSNPNLYWYRQAAGRGLQLLFYSVGIGQISSEVPQNLSASRPQDRQFILSSKKLLLSDSGFYLCAWRVIQRISEAFFGQGTRLTVV.

The V gene is TRBV19, the J gene TRBJ1-5; 7 nucleotides agree with TRBD1. CDR3 length equals 15 residues. Germline-derived CDR1 and CDR2 are LNHDA and SQIVND (reference sequence). Losses at the gene ends were 5 bases for V and 4 bases for J; bases not matched to a gene: 8. In nucleotides, the CDR3 is TGTGCCAGTAGTCCAGAGGACAGGTTAAATCAGCCCCAGCATTTT. It yields the protein CASSPEDRLNQPQHF.

This rearrangement joins TRBV29-1 to TRBJ2-3; 8 positions match TRBD2. The CDR3 is 20 amino acids. Looked up from germline, CDR1 is SQVTM and CDR2 is ANQGSEA. With 0 bases clipped from V and 3 bases from J, the junction kept 20 bases outside the gene matches. CDR3 bases: TGCAGCGTTGAAGATCCCAGCGGGGGCCCGAGAAGGTTCTCAACAGATACGCAGTATTTT. Amino acid sequence: CSVEDPSGGPRRFSTDTQYF.

The rearrangement links TRBV5-4 to TRBJ2-2; TRBD1 matches at 9 bases. Germline V gene data show CDR1 as SGHNT and CDR2 as YYREEE (reference sequence). CDR3 length: 16 residues. The V segment lost 0 bases and the J segment 1 base; nucleotides outside the gene matches: 1. Here the CDR3 DNA reads TGTGCCAGCAGCTTGGGACAGGGGGTGAACACCGGGGAGCTGTTTTTT. Residues: CASSLGQGVNTGELFF.

This clone has a handful of counts. The chain is built from TRBV7-9 and TRBJ1-1, with 7 bases matching TRBD1. The V and J ends lost 1 base and 8 bases, in that order; junction bases with no gene match: 10. Germline V gives CDR1 SEHNR, CDR2 FQNEAQ (reference sequence). The CDR3 length is 15 residues. CDR3 nucleotide sequence: TGTGCCAGCAGCTTAGAGGAGACAGGGACCGTCGAAGCTTTCTTT. It is translated as CASSLEETGTVEAFF.

The genes are TRBV18 and TRBJ1-2, with D perhaps TRBD1 (6 bases). The germline V and J ends were trimmed by 3 bases and 2 bases, with 16 bases remaining between them. Looked up from germline, CDR1 is KGHSH and CDR2 is LQKENI. CDR3 length: 16 amino acids. CDR3 amino acids: CASSPDLRDTNYGYTF. The CDR3 DNA follows: TGTGCCAGCTCACCGGATCTCCGGGACACAAACTATGGCTACACCTTC. Full variable domain (remainder filled in from reference TRBV18 and TRBJ1-2): NAGVMQNPRHLVRRRGQEARLRCSPMKGHSHVYWYRQLPEEGLKFMVYLQKENIIDESGMPKERFSAEFPKEGPSILRIQQVVRGDSAAYFCASSPDLRDTNYGYTFGSGTRLTVV.

The chain has TRBV7-2 and TRBJ1-2; D remains unclear. The germline gives CDR1 SGHTA, CDR2 FQGNSA. The CDR3 has 16 amino acids. The V end lost 0 bases, the J end lost 2 bases, and 13 bases lay between the germline ends. The CDR3 nucleotides read TGTGCCAGCAGCTTAGCGGCCGGGATTAACAACTATGGCTACACCTTC. It encodes CASSLAAGINNYGYTF.

The chain carries TRBV27 and TRBJ2-2; maybe TRBD2 (6 bases). Per the germline V gene, CDR1 is MNHEY and CDR2 is SMNVEV (reference sequence). V was trimmed by 3 bases and J by 4 bases, leaving 12 bases between them. This CDR3 has 15 amino acids. The CDR3 loop is CASSFRESSTGELFF. The CDR3 bases are TGTGCCAGCAGTTTCCGGGAGAGTAGCACCGGGGAGCTGTTTTTT.

The J gene is TRBJ2-7, the V gene TRBV19; the match to TRBD2 covers 11 bases. Germline V gene sequence: CDR1 LNHDA, CDR2 SQIVND (reference sequence). Losses at the gene ends were 5 bases for V and 1 base for J; bases not matched to a gene: 4. CDR3 length: 15 amino acids. CDR3 in DNA: TGTGCCAGTAGTTGGGGACTAGCGGTGTCCTACGAGCAGTACTTC. As protein: CASSWGLAVSYEQYF.

The chain uses TRBV10-1 and TRBJ2-1; TRBD1 matches 7 bases. Unmatched junction bases numbered 7, after V lost 3 bases and J lost 5 bases. Per the germline V gene, CDR1 is WNHNN and CDR2 is SYGVQD (reference sequence). The CDR3 has 15 amino acids. This CDR3 is CASSDQGGPDNEQFF. The CDR3 coding sequence is TGCGCCAGCAGTGACCAAGGGGGCCCTGACAATGAGCAGTTCTTC.

The chain has TRBV5-4 and TRBJ2-5; tentative D call: TRBD2 (6 bases). This CDR3 is built from 20 residues. V lost 4 bases and J 0 bases, leaving 28 bases between the germline ends. The V gene's germline CDR1 is SGHNT and CDR2 YYREEE (reference sequence). The CDR3 DNA follows: TGTGCCAGCAGCCCCACGAAAAAGACGGGAGCGGATATGTACCAAGAGACCCAGTACTTC. Translating it yields CASSPTKKTGADMYQETQYF. Complete variable domain (other parts from reference TRBV5-4 and TRBJ2-5): ETGVTQSPTHLIKTRGQQVTLRCSSQSGHNTVSWYQQALGQGPQFIFQYYREEENGRGNFPPRFSGLQFPNYSSELNVNALELDDSALYLCASSPTKKTGADMYQETQYFGPGTRLLVL.

The V and J genes are TRBV4-3 and TRBJ1-2, with 9 nucleotides matching TRBD1. This CDR3 has 15 amino acids. The germline V gene has CDR1 LGHNA and CDR2 YSLEER. With V trimmed by 4 bases and J by 3 bases, 6 bases remained unmatched. The CDR3 DNA follows: TGCGCCAGCAGCCGCTCCGGGACAGGGTACTATGGCTACACCTTC. Protein product: CASSRSGTGYYGYTF.

The chain's CDR3 is CASSIHSTGERMNTEAFF. The CDR3 bases are TGTGCCAGTAGTATCCACTCAACAGGGGAGAGGATGAACACTGAAGCTTTCTTT. The chain joins TRBV19 to TRBJ1-1; 7 positions match TRBD1. This CDR3 region has 18 residues. Trimming took 3 bases from V and 0 from J; bases not matched to a gene: 13. Germline lookup yields CDR1 LNHDA and CDR2 SQIVND (reference sequence).

V is TRBV19 and J is TRBJ1-6, with TRBD1 identical over 10 bases. The CDR3 consists of 15 residues. After removal of 2 bases from V and 8 bases from J, the junction contained 3 bases not matched to a gene. Germline V gene data show CDR1 as LNHDA and CDR2 as SQIVND (reference sequence). The CDR3 here is CASSIKGQGYSPLHF. The CDR3 DNA follows: TGTGCCAGTAGTATAAAGGGACAGGGGTATTCACCCCTCCACTTT.

The chain employs TRBV3-1 (or the pseudogene TRBV3-2) and TRBJ2-5, with 8 nucleotides matching TRBD2. Germline V gives CDR1 LGHDT, CDR2 YNNKEL (reference sequence). The CDR3 has 14 residues. Trimming took 8 bases from V and 8 from J; bases not matched to a gene: 13. This CDR3 is CASGFSGAGNTQYF. CDR3 nucleotides: TGTGCCAGCGGGTTTAGCGGGGCCGGGAACACCCAGTACTTC.

This chain uses TRBV24-1 with TRBJ2-7, with 7 bases aligning to TRBD1. Germline values: CDR1 KGHDR, CDR2 SFDVKD. This CDR3 region has 15 residues. V lost 3 bases to trimming and J lost 2 bases; unmatched junction nucleotides: 6. The CDR3 loop reads CATSDPSTGTYEQYF. The CDR3 DNA is TGTGCCACCAGTGATCCCTCGACAGGGACCTACGAGCAGTACTTC.